This T cell receptor (beta chain) originates from a study of T cells after yellow fever vaccination. The study's findings and limits: The secondary T-cell response peaked on day 5, not day 15, but was weaker.

TCRdb ran MiXCR on the 5' RACE reads and lists one entry per CDR3 protein. Among a few hundred thousand distinct CDR3 sequences listed, approximately 4% were seen once. This clonotype was counted a few times. Antigen specificity is unknown. Looked up from germline, CDR1 is MNHEY and CDR2 is SMNVEV (reference sequence). This CDR3 spans 15 amino acids. The trim removed 6 bases at V and 2 bases at J, leaving 9 bases unmatched. The V call is TRBV27, the J call TRBJ2-5; 7 positions match TRBD1. The TCR comes from a man in his late teens or twenties who received the YFV17D yellow fever vaccine. Specimen: PBMCs, collected 5 days after the yellow fever booster vaccination. CDR3 DNA sequence: TGTGCCAGCAGAGTAACAGGGGCCTGGCAAGAGACCCAGTACTTC. This encodes CASRVTGAWQETQYF.